The count of the clone carrying this TCR beta chain is one. Each participant's cohort was designated according to participant-reported clinical history. Methods used by the authors: From reference gene primer amplification, estimates of nucleated cell counts were derived. Clones were sequenced by immunoSEQ multiplex PCR, and TCRdb holds only the in-frame ones, with some missing. That table furnishes V, J and clone size, whereas the DNA furnished D and trimming. The data hold 130,000 to 150,000 clones, with 87% observed a single time. These data originate in a study of blood T cell repertoires in COVID-19. Study summary: Researchers got acute and convalescent COVID-19 samples from the United States, Italy and Spain.

The CDR3 is 15 amino acids. Losses at the gene ends were 4 bases for V and 3 bases for J; bases not matched to a gene: 6. The chain is built from TRBV23-1 and TRBJ2-7; 10 nucleotides line up with TRBD1. TRBV23-1 is an open reading frame, and its role is uncertain. The clonotype originates from a woman between 35 and 50 years old who had been exposed to COVID-19. The sequenced sample was PBMCs or T cells enriched from blood (not recorded which). CDR3 nucleotide sequence: TGCGCCAGCAGTCCTGGGACAGGGGCCCTCTACGAGCAGTACTTC. It translates to CASSPGTGALYEQYF.